Listed here are 5 T cell receptor beta chains from one sample, sequenced in a study of blood T cell repertoires in COVID-19. This table comes from immunoSEQ multiplex PCR, and its TCRdb copy is limited to in-frame clones, with some not included. The sample has approximately 300,000 clones; 75% to 90% are singletons. Input material: PBMCs or T cells enriched from blood (not recorded which). The receptors here all came from a man between 60 and 75 years old who had recovered from COVID-19.

The chain couples TRBV2 to TRBJ1-5, with 10 bases lining up with TRBD1. The CDR3 length is 15 residues. V gave up 6 bases and J gave up 0 bases; unmatched junction bases: 2. Germline CDR1 reads SNHLY; CDR2 reads FYNNEI. In DNA form, the CDR3 reads TGTGCCAGCAGGGGACAGGGGCTTAGCAATCAGCCCCAGCATTTT. This sequence encodes CASRGQGLSNQPQHF.

The gene calls are TRBV11-1 and TRBJ2-2; D may be TRBD2 (6 bases). Looked up from germline, CDR1 is SGHAT and CDR2 is FQDESV (reference sequence). The CDR3 totals 16 residues. Trimming took 2 bases from V and 7 from J, leaving 17 bases between them. CDR3 residues: CASSLSLTERVGELFF. The CDR3 DNA reads TGTGCCAGCAGCTTAAGTCTGACAGAGCGGGTCGGGGAGCTGTTTTTT.

The V call is TRBV28, the J call TRBJ2-1; no reliable D call. The CDR3 contains 11 residues. Trimming pared 6 bases from V and 9 bases from J, leaving 9 bases between. Looked up from germline, CDR1 is MDHEN and CDR2 is SYDVKM. The CDR3 DNA sequence: TGTGCCAGCAGGAGCCGGGTTGAGCAGTTCTTC. Protein: CASRSRVEQFF.

The chain is built from TRBV21-1 and TRBJ1-2; the table's D call, TRBD1, has no DNA check behind it. TRBV21-1 constitutes a pseudogene. The CDR3 is 15 residues long. CDR3 sequence reads: CASSGPCLQGHGYTF. The CDR3 nucleotides read TGTGCCAGCAGCGGGCCCTGCTTACAGGGCCATGGCTACACCTTC.

The chain combines TRBV9 with TRBJ2-3; D may be TRBD1 (5 bases). Germline V CDR1 and CDR2: SGDLS, YYNGEE. CDR3 size: 15 residues. Trimming cost V 2 bases and J 5 bases, with 15 bases left between them. The CDR3 protein is CASSVKGHWGDTQYF. The CDR3 coding sequence is TGTGCCAGCAGCGTTAAGGGGCATTGGGGAGATACGCAGTATTTT.